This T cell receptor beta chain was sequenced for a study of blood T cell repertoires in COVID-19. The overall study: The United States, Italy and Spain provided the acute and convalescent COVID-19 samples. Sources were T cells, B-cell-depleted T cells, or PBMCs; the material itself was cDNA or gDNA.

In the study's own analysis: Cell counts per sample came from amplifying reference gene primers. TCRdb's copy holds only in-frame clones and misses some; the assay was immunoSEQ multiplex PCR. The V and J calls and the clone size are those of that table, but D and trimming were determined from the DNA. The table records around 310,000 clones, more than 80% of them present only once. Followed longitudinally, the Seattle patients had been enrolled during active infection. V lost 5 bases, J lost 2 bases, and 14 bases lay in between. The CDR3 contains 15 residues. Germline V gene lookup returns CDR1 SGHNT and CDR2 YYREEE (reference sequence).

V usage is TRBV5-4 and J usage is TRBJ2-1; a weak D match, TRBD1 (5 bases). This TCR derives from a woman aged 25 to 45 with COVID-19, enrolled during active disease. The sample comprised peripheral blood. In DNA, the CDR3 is TGTGCCAGCAGACCAACAGGTACACCCTACAATGAGCAGTTCTTC. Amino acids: CASRPTGTPYNEQFF.